The present T cell receptor (beta chain) was sequenced within a study of PD-1 blockade in classical Hodgkin lymphoma. General study results and limits: Newly diagnosed patients were reported to exhibit reduced baseline TCR diversity relative to healthy donors. Patients who responded completely had about the same baseline diversity as newly diagnosed patients. The study found that TCR diversity rose significantly by C4D1 in CD4+ but not CD8+ cells.

Each of the patients experienced relapse following autologous stem cell transplantation, and their brentuximab vedotin exposure differed. Thawed PBMCs were the source of CD4+ T cells, purified by magnetic negative selection. Best outcomes ranged across complete response, partial response and progressive disease. Here immunoSEQ multiplex PCR was the method, and the copy in TCRdb shows in-frame clones only, minus some. Found here are roughly 12,000 clones, 90% of them singletons; the top ten hold more than 0.4%. On this clone: Its antigen is undetermined.

The receptor was derived from a human donor with classical Hodgkin lymphoma. The sample in question was CD4+ T cells from blood, obtained at baseline.

The CDR3: CASSFMGQIDQPQHF. CDR3 nucleotide sequence: TGTGCCAGCAGTTTTATGGGACAGATAGATCAGCCCCAGCATTTT. This chain links TRBV28 with TRBJ1-5; 7 nucleotides align to TRBD1. The germline V gene encodes CDR1 MDHEN and CDR2 SYDVKM. CDR3 length: 15 amino acids. V lost 3 bases, J lost 5 bases, and 7 bases stayed unmatched.